This T cell receptor (beta chain) stems from a study of T cells in localized non-small cell lung cancer (dated by TCRdb to the early 2020s). For the study in its entirety: Comparing tumors with uninvolved tumor-adjacent lungs, the study looked at the T cell repertoires of 236 patients with early-stage NSCLC. The cohort comprised approximately 240 treatment-naïve NSCLC patients with resected, localized lung tumors. Of the NSCLC patients, 129 were male and around 97 were female, and the mean age was approximately 64 years. What the authors observed across the whole study: Longer overall survival was associated with higher blood T cell density, whereas shorter survival was associated with higher adjacent-lung clonality. Because of the exploratory design, TCR variables were selected using unadjusted p-values without false-discovery rate correction. A median of roughly 60 of the top 100 tumor clones were detected in paired uninvolved adjacent lung, and 28 of these tumor clones were also found among the top 100 clones of the paired uninvolved adjacent lung. Multi-region tumor sequencing was not performed, so intratumor heterogeneity could not be excluded. The highest T cell clonality was observed in uninvolved tumor-adjacent lung, where clonality exceeded that of tumor, suggesting that antigenic responses were more focused in uninvolved tumor-adjacent lung.

Concerning this clone itself: What this receptor recognizes is not known. There are no base qualities to consult, and no much larger clone falls within one base.

TCR beta CDR3 regions were sequenced from DNA using the immunoSEQ Assay. As for the authors' bioinformatics: To compute T cell density, TCR beta template counts were normalized to usable DNA, which was estimated by amplifying housekeeping genes. Richness was estimated with the preseqR package, extrapolating to 400,000 templates for PBMC samples and 120,000 templates for tissue samples. Clonality was defined by subtracting Pielou's evenness from one. Differential abundance testing on productive amino-acid clonotypes, with a minimum total count of 5 and an alpha of 0.1, was used to identify tissue-enriched TCRs. The Jaccard Index and the Morisita Overlap Index were used to quantify repertoire overlap between compartments. GLIPH clustered TCR beta CDR3s with public tetramer-defined viral CDR3s; viral motifs required at least three viral sequences plus V-gene enrichment. TCRdb's version of the immuneACCESS table is confined to in-frame rearrangements and falls short of the full clone set. An unresolved V gene accounts for under half of the shortfall where checked; the remainder is of unknown origin. V and J calls and clone size are those listed in that table; D and trimming were worked out from the DNA. Here the sample has more than 25,000 clones; around 89% occur a single time. Jointly, the top ten make up around 13% of the sample.

At diagnosis, tumor, uninvolved tumor-adjacent lung and peripheral blood were collected and then preserved as a mix of FFPE and fresh-frozen material. For TCR repertoire profiling, blood samples were analyzed in the form of peripheral blood mononuclear cells. The material sequenced was peripheral blood, taken before any cancer treatment. The origin of this receptor is a female donor aged 60 or older with stage III squamous cell lung carcinoma.

The DNA sequence is as follows: TGTGCCAGCAGTGAAAGACTAGCGGGAGGGCGGAATACGCAGTATTTT. Its coded protein is CASSERLAGGRNTQYF. The chain links TRBV6-4 with TRBJ2-3, with 14 bases in between that match TRBD2. Reading from cysteine to phenylalanine, the CDR3 counts 16 amino acids. Only the CDR3 DNA is retained, 48 bases long and in frame from the first base. The germline V gene specifies MRHNA as CDR1 and SNTAGT as CDR2. V and J are trimmed by 3 bases and 7 bases, and the gene matches miss 6 bases of the junction.